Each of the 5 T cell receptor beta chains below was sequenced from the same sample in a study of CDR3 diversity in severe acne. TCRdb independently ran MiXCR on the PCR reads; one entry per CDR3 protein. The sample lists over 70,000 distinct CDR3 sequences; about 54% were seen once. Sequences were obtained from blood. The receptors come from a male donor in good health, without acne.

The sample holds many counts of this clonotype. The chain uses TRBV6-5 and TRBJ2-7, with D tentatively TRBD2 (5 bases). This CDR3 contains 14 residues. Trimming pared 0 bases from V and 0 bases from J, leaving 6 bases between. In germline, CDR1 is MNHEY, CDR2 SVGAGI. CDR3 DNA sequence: TGTGCCAGCAGTTACTCACGGGACTCCTACGAGCAGTACTTC. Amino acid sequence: CASSYSRDSYEQYF.

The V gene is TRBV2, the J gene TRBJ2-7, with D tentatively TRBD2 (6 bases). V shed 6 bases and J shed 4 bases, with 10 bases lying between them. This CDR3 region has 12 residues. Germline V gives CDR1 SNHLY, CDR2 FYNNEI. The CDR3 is CASSLGGYEQYF. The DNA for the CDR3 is TGTGCCAGCAGCTTGGGGGGTTACGAGCAGTACTTC. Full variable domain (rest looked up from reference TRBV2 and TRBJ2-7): EPEVTQTPSHQVTQMGQEVILRCVPISNHLYFYWYRQILGQKVEFLVSFYNNEISEKSEIFDDQFSVERPDGSNFTLKIRSTKLEDSAMYFCASSLGGYEQYFGPGTRLTVT.

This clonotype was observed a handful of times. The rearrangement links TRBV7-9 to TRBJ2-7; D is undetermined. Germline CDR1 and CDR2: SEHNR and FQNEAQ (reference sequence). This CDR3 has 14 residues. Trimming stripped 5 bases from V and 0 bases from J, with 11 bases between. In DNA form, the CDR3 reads TGTGCCAGCAGCGGGCAGACCCGCTCCTACGAGCAGTACTTC. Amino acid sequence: CASSGQTRSYEQYF.

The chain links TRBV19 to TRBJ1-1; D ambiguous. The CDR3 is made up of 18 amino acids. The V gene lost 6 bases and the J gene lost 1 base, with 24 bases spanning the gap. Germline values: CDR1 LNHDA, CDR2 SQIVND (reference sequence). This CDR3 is CASRPPRGIGGSNTEAFF. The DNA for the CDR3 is TGTGCCAGTAGACCCCCGAGAGGAATCGGCGGATCGAACACTGAAGCTTTCTTT.

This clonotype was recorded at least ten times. CDR3 residues: CASSEGGPGQGAWETQYF. DNA of the CDR3: TGTGCCAGCAGTGAAGGAGGGCCGGGACAGGGGGCCTGGGAGACCCAGTACTTC. The J gene is TRBJ2-5, the V gene TRBV6-1; 12 bases are a match to TRBD1. The germline gives CDR1 MNHNS, CDR2 SASEGT. Unmatched junction bases numbered 11, after V lost 1 base and J lost 5 bases. The CDR3 has 18 residues.